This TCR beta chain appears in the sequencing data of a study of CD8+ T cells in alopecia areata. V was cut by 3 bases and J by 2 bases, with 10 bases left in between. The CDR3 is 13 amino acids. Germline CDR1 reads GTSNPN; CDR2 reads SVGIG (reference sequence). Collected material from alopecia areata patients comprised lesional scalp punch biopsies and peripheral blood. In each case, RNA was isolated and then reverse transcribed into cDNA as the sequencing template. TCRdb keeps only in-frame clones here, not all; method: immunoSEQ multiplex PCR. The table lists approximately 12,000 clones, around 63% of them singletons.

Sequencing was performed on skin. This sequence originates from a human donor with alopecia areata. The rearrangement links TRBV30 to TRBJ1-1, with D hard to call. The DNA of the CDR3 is TGTGCCTGGAGAGTGGGCGTCAACACTGAAGCTTTCTTT. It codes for CAWRVGVNTEAFF.